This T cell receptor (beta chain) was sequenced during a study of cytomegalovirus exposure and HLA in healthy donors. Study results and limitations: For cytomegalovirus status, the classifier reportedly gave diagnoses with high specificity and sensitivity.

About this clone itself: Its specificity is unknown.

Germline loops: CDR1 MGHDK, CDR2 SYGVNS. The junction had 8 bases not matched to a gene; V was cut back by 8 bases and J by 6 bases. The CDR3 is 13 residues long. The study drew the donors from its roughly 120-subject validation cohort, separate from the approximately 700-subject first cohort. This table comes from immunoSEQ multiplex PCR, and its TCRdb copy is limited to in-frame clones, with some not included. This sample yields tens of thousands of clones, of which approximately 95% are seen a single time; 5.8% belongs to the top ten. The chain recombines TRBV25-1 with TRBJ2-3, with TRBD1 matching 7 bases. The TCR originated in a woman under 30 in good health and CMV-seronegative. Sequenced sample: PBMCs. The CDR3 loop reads CASGDRVWDTQYF. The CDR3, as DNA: TGTGCCAGCGGCGACAGGGTATGGGATACGCAGTATTTT.